The 5 T cell receptor beta chains reported below all come from one sample, sequenced in a study of T-cell reconstitution after alpha-beta-depleted transplantation in children. Unique molecular identifiers were incorporated during preparation of the TCRbeta library. Each CDR3 protein is one row after TCRdb ran MiXCR on the PCR reads. The table lists over 150,000 distinct CDR3 sequences, 13% to 15% of them singletons, with approximately 13% in the top ten. Sequencing used PBMCs from the stem cell graft donor, obtained from the stem cell graft. The origin of the receptors is a human donor who donated a stem cell graft to a child with acute lymphoblastic leukemia.

This clonotype was seen ten or more times. The CDR3: CASSLAQEGSYEQYF. For the CDR3, the DNA is TGCGCCAGCAGCTTGGCTCAAGAGGGTTCCTACGAGCAGTACTTC. This rearrangement joins TRBV5-1 to TRBJ2-7, with D perhaps matching TRBD2 (5 bases). There are 15 residues in the CDR3. Germline loops: CDR1 SGHRS, CDR2 YFSETQ. V gave up 0 bases and J gave up 1 base, with 11 bases separating them.

The table lists this clonotype with many counts. The chain has TRBV7-9 and TRBJ2-1, with 9 bases aligning to TRBD2. CDR1 is SEHNR and CDR2 is FQNEAQ in the germline V gene (reference sequence). V trimming: 5 bases; J trimming: 7 bases; junction bases outside the gene matches: 9. The CDR3 extends over 15 amino acids. Here the CDR3 reads CASSELAGDGNEQFF. The CDR3 DNA follows: TGTGCCAGCAGCGAATTAGCGGGAGACGGGAATGAGCAGTTCTTC. Filled out from reference TRBV7-9 and TRBJ2-1, the complete variable domain reads DTGVSQNPRHKITKRGQNVTFRCDPISEHNRLYWYRQTLGQGPEFLTYFQNEAQLEKSRLLSDRFSAERPKGSFSTLEIQRTEQGDSAMYLCASSELAGDGNEQFFGPGTRLTVL.

This clonotype was recorded a few times. V gene TRBV7-8 combines with J gene TRBJ2-1, with 11 bases identical to TRBD2. Germline CDR1 reads SGHVS; CDR2 reads FQNEAQ. The CDR3 totals 19 residues. V was clipped by 0 bases and J by 7 bases; unmatched bases: 14. The CDR3 DNA follows: TGTGCCAGCAGCTTAGCTCTAGCGGGAGGACCCGAACGGTTAAATGAGCAGTTCTTC. This gives the protein CASSLALAGGPERLNEQFF.

This clonotype has a count of ten or more. The chain couples TRBV5-1 to TRBJ2-7; the D is unclear. This CDR3 is 14 amino acids long. From germline, CDR1 is SGHRS and CDR2 YFSETQ. Trimming left V 2 bases short and J 2 bases short, with 11 bases between. The CDR3 reads CASSFRVDTYEQYF. The DNA for the CDR3 is TGCGCCAGCAGCTTTAGAGTCGATACCTACGAGCAGTACTTC.

This clonotype came up many times. The V call is TRBV12-3 or TRBV12-4, the J call TRBJ2-7; D is uncertain. Trimming removed 4 bases from V and 4 bases from J, with 8 bases in between. The CDR3 is 12 amino acids. This CDR3 reads CASSSNTYEQYF. The DNA for the CDR3 is TGTGCCAGCAGTTCTAATACTTACGAGCAGTACTTC.